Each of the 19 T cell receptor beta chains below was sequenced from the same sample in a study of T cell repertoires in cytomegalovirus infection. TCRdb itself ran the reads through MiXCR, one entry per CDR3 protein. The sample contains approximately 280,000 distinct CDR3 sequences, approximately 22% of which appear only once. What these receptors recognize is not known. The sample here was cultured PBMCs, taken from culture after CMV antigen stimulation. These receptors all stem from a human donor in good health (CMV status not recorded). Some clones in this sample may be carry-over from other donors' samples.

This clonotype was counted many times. The CDR3 DNA reads as TGTGCCAGCAGCAAAGGTGCGATAGGCACAGATACGCAGTATTTT. It yields the protein CASSKGAIGTDTQYF. This chain uses TRBV7-2 with TRBJ2-3; D is undetermined. Germline loops: CDR1 SGHTA, CDR2 FQGNSA. The CDR3 covers 15 residues. Between the trimmed V and J ends, which lost 5 bases and 1 base, there was a span of 13 bases.

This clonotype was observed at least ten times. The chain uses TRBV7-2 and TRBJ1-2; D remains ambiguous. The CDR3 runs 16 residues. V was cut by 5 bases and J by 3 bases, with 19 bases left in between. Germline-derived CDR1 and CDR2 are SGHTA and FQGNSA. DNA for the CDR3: TGTGCCAGCAGCCAACTTGGTTCGGGGAGGGACTATGGCTACACCTTC. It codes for CASSQLGSGRDYGYTF.

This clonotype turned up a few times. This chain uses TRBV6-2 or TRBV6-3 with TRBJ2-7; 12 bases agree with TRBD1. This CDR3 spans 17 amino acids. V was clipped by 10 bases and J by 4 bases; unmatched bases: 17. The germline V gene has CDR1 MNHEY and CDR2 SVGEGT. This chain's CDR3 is CATTRQRDRGPRYEQYF. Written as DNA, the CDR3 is TGTGCCACCACCAGGCAGCGGGACAGGGGGCCTCGGTACGAGCAGTACTTC.

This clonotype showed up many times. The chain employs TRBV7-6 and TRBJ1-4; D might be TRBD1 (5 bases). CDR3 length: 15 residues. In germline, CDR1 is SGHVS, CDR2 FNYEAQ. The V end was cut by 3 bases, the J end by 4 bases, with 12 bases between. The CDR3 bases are TGTGCCAGCAGCTTTGGAGGGGCTCGTAATGAAAAACTGTTTTTT. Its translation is CASSFGGARNEKLFF.

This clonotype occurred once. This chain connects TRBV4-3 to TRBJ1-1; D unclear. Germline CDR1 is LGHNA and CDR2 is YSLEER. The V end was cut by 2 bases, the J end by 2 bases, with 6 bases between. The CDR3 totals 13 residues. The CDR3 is CASSQTSNTEAFF. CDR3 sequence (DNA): TGCGCCAGCAGCCAAACCTCAAACACTGAAGCTTTCTTT.

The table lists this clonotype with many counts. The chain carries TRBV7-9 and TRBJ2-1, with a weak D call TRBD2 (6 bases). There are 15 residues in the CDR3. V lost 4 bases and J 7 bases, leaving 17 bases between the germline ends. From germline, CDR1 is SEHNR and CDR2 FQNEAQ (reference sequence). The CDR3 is CASSYRDSIWNEQFF. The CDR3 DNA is TGTGCCAGCAGCTACCGGGACTCCATTTGGAATGAGCAGTTCTTC.

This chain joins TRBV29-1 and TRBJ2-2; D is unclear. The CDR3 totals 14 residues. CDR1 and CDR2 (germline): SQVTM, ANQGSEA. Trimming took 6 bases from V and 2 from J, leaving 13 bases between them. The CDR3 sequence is CSVSMTSNTGELFF. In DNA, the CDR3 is TGCAGCGTATCAATGACTTCAAACACCGGGGAGCTGTTTTTT.

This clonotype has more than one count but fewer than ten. CDR3: CSARNNRLPNYGYTF. CDR3 coding DNA: TGCAGTGCTAGGAATAACAGACTTCCTAACTATGGCTACACCTTC. The chain employs TRBV20-1 and TRBJ1-2; D is uncertain. Deletions cut 3 bases from V and 0 bases from J, with 14 bases between. This CDR3 comprises 15 residues. Per germline, CDR1 DFQATT and CDR2 SNEGSKA (reference sequence).

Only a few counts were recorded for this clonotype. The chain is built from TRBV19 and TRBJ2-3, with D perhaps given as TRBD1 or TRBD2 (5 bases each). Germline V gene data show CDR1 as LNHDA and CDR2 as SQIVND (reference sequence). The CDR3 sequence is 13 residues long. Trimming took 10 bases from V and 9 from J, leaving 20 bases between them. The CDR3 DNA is TGTGCCATCAGTACGGAGGCGAGGGGAACGCAGTATTTT. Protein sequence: CAISTEARGTQYF.

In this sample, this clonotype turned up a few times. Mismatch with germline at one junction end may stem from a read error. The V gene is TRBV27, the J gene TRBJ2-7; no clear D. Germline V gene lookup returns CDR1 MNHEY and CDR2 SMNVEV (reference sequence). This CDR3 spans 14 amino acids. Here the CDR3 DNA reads TGTGCCAGCAGCTCAGTTCCCGGACCGTTGAGGTGGCACTTC. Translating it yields CASSSVPGPLRWHF.

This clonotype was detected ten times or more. The CDR3 DNA follows: TGTGCCAGCAGCTTACCCAGACAAAAGACAGGGATGAACACTGAAGCTTTCTTT. Translation: CASSLPRQKTGMNTEAFF. The gene calls are TRBV7-8 and TRBJ1-1; the match to TRBD1 covers 7 bases. The CDR3 length is 18 residues. Germline lookup yields CDR1 SGHVS and CDR2 FQNEAQ. The V and J ends lost 2 bases and 0 bases, in that order; junction bases with no gene match: 12.

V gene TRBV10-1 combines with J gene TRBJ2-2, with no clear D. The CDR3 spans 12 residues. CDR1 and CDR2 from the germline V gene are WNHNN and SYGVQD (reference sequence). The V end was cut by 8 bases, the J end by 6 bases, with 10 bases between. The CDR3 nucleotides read TGCGCCAGCTGTCATTTATCCGGGGAGCTGTTTTTT. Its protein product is CASCHLSGELFF.

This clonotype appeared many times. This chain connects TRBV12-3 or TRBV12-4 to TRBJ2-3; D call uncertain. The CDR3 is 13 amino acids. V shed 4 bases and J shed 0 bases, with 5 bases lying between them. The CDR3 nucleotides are TGTGCCAGCAGTTCCCAAAGCACAGATACGCAGTATTTT. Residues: CASSSQSTDTQYF.

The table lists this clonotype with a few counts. Written as DNA, the CDR3 is TGTGCCAGCAGCCCCTGGGTTAGCGGGAGCGGTCCCTACAATGAGCAGTTCTTC. Translating it yields CASSPWVSGSGPYNEQFF. V and J are TRBV7-8 and TRBJ2-1; 9 nucleotides line up with TRBD2. V shed 5 bases, J shed 2 bases, and the junction held 13 bases outside the gene matches. Per germline, CDR1 SGHVS and CDR2 FQNEAQ. The CDR3 is 18 residues long.

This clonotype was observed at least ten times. CDR3 DNA: TGTGCCAGCAGTTACCGGGAGAGCGGGAGGGCCCGTTACAATGAGCAGTTCTTC. Translating it yields CASSYRESGRARYNEQFF. V usage is TRBV6-2 or TRBV6-3 and J usage is TRBJ2-1; TRBD2 agrees at 10 bases. The CDR3 has 18 amino acids. The ends lost 2 bases at V and 4 bases at J; junction bases unmatched: 11. Germline values: CDR1 MNHEY, CDR2 SVGEGT.

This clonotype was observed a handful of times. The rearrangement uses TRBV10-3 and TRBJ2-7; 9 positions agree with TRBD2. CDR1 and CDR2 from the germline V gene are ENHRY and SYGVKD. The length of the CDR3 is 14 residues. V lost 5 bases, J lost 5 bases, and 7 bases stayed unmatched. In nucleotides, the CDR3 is TGTGCCATCAGTTCGCCGGGACTAGCTAACGAGCAGTACGTC. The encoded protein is CAISSPGLANEQYV.

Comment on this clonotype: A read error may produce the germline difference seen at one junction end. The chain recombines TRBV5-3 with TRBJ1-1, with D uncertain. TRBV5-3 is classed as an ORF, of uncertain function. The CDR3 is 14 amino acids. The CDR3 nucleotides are TGTGCCAGCAGCTTGTATGAGAGTAACACTGAAGCTTTCTTT. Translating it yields CASSLYESNTEAFF.

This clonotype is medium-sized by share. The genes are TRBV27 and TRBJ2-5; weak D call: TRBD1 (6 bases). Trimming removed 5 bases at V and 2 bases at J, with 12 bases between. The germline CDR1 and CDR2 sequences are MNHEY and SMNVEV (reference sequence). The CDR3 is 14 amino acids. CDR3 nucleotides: TGTGCCAGCAGTCCGGGGACAACTCAAGAGACCCAGTACTTC. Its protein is CASSPGTTQETQYF.

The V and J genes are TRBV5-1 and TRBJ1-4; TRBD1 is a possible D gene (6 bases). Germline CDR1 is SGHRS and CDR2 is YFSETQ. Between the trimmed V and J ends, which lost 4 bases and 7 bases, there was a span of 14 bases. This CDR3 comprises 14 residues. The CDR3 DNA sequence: TGCGCCAGCAGCCGAGGGGGGGTTGCTGAAAAACTGTTTTTT. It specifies CASSRGGVAEKLFF. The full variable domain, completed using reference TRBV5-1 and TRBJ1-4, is KAGVTQTPRYLIKTRGQQVTLSCSPISGHRSVSWYQQTPGQGLQFLFEYFSETQRNKGNFPGRFSGRQFSNSRSEMNVSTLELGDSALYLCASSRGGVAEKLFFGSGTQLSVL.